These 30 T cell receptor beta chains share one sample of origin, sequenced in a study of blood T cells in healthy people across ages. Primers used in a second PCR of roughly 7 to 12 cycles were a sample-barcoded 5' primer and a J-beta primer mix. TCRdb reanalysed the 5' RACE reads using MiXCR and keeps one entry per CDR3 protein. The sample holds fewer than 2 million distinct CDR3 sequences, about 39% seen once. Sample: blood. Receptors were obtained from a human donor in good health.

This clonotype came up a few times. The chain links TRBV20-1 to TRBJ2-5; 10 bases align to TRBD2. Germline trimming cut 4 bases from V and 2 bases from J; bases unmatched to any gene: 7. Germline CDR1 DFQATT, CDR2 SNEGSKA (reference sequence). The CDR3 is 15 residues long. As DNA, the CDR3 is TGCAGTGCTAATCCGTCTAGCGGGGGACAAGAGACCCAGTACTTC. This gives the protein CSANPSSGGQETQYF.

The sample holds a few counts of this clonotype. V is TRBV29-1 and J is TRBJ1-5, with a tentative D call TRBD1 (6 bases). Germline values: CDR1 SQVTM, CDR2 ANQGSEA. Trimming cost V 5 bases and J 7 bases, with 15 bases left between them. CDR3 size: 13 residues. CDR3 in amino acids: CSVLQGWGQPQHF. CDR3 DNA sequence: TGCAGCGTTCTACAGGGTTGGGGGCAGCCCCAGCATTTT. Together with reference TRBV29-1 and TRBJ1-5, the CDR3 gives the full variable domain: SAVISQKPSRDICQRGTSLTIQCQVDSQVTMMFWYRQQPGQSLTLIATANQGSEATYESGFVIDKFPISRPNLTFSTLTVSNMSPEDSSIYLCSVLQGWGQPQHFGDGTRLSIL.

This rearrangement joins TRBV28 to TRBJ2-1; D is undetermined. The J call could be wrong; TRBJ2-7 is a better fit for the DNA end. The CDR3 length is 15 residues. Looked up from germline, CDR1 is MDHEN and CDR2 is SYDVKM. The CDR3 is CASSLYSSSYNEQYF. In DNA, the CDR3 is TGTGCCAGCAGTTTATATTCCAGCTCCTACAATGAGCAGTACTTC.

The rearrangement uses TRBV20-1 and TRBJ1-5; D unclear. This CDR3 region has 15 residues. The V gene lost 3 bases and the J gene lost 2 bases, with 14 bases spanning the gap. CDR1 is DFQATT, CDR2 SNEGSKA, per germline (reference sequence). For the CDR3, the DNA is TGCAGTGCTAGGATGAGGATCCAGGGCAATCAGCCCCAGCATTTT. It encodes CSARMRIQGNQPQHF.

V gene TRBV19 combines with J gene TRBJ1-1; D ambiguous. CDR1 LNHDA and CDR2 SQIVND come from the germline V gene (reference sequence). V was clipped by 10 bases and J by 3 bases, with 15 bases between them. This CDR3 has 13 amino acids. This CDR3 is CATQTQEDTEAFF. In DNA form, the CDR3 reads TGTGCCACCCAAACCCAGGAGGACACTGAAGCTTTCTTT.

J is TRBJ1-4 and V is TRBV6-5; D unresolved. CDR1 and CDR2 from the germline V gene are MNHEY and SVGAGI. Deletions cut 2 bases from V and 0 bases from J, with 7 bases between. This CDR3 has 15 residues. The CDR3 loop is CASSYGSSTNEKLFF. CDR3 sequence (DNA): TGTGCCAGCAGTTACGGGTCCTCAACTAATGAAAAACTGTTTTTT.

Concerning this clonotype: Its ends do not fully match the called genes, so a read error is possible. The rearrangement uses TRBV20-1 and TRBJ2-7, with D unresolved. Germline CDR1 DFQATT, CDR2 SNEGSKA (reference sequence). The CDR3 is made up of 13 amino acids. In DNA form, the CDR3 reads TGCAGTGCTAGAGTAGTACCCTCCTACAAGCAGTACTTC. Protein product: CSARVVPSYKQYF.

The chain employs TRBV27 and TRBJ1-6, with D unresolved. In germline, CDR1 is MNHEY, CDR2 SMNVEV (reference sequence). The CDR3 covers 14 residues. Trimming shortened V by 5 bases and J by 7 bases, and 12 bases separated the two germline ends. The CDR3 DNA reads TGTGCCAGCAGTAATTTCGGGGTCAATTCACCCCTCCACTTT. Protein product: CASSNFGVNSPLHF.

This clonotype was detected a few times. The chain links TRBV15 to TRBJ2-6; TRBD1 might be the D (6 bases). Germline CDR1 and CDR2: LNHNV and YYDKDF (reference sequence). The CDR3 has 18 residues. The germline V and J ends were trimmed by 0 bases and 0 bases, with 12 bases remaining between them. The CDR3 is CATSRDPSGASGANVLTF. CDR3 coding DNA: TGTGCCACCAGCAGAGATCCCTCAGGGGCCTCTGGGGCCAACGTCCTGACTTTC.

This clonotype was counted a few times. One end of the junction fails to match germline, which may point to a read error. The CDR3 here is CAGSLRWDTQYF. The CDR3, as DNA: TGTGCCGGCAGCTTACGGTGGGATACGCAGTATTTT. This sequence joins TRBV5-5 and TRBJ2-3; no clear D gene. Germline V gene data show CDR1 as SGHKS and CDR2 as YYEKEE (reference sequence). This CDR3 has 12 amino acids.

J is TRBJ2-1 and V is TRBV3-1; a weak D match, TRBD1 (5 bases). Trimming took off 1 base at V and 0 bases at J, with 13 bases between the two ends. This CDR3 comprises 17 residues. Looked up from germline, CDR1 is LGHDT and CDR2 is YNNKEL (reference sequence). CDR3 region: CASSQVTDIHSYNEQFF. The CDR3 coding sequence is TGTGCCAGCAGCCAAGTGACGGACATTCACTCCTACAATGAGCAGTTCTTC.

This clonotype turned up a few times. The rearrangement uses TRBV4-3 and TRBJ2-3; D may be TRBD2 (6 bases). Trimming removed 4 bases from V and 2 bases from J, with 10 bases in between. Germline values: CDR1 LGHNA, CDR2 YSLEER. The CDR3 spans 14 residues. CDR3 protein: CASSLWRDTDTQYF. The CDR3 region has the DNA TGCGCCAGCAGCCTCTGGCGGGACACAGATACGCAGTATTTT.

This clonotype was recorded once. The chain recombines TRBV7-9 with TRBJ2-4, with D possibly being TRBD2 (5 bases). Germline assignment: CDR1 SEHNR and CDR2 FQNEAQ (reference sequence). The CDR3 has 13 amino acids. V was trimmed by 4 bases and J by 6 bases, leaving 10 bases between them. The CDR3 loop is CASSSAEGNIQYF. CDR3 bases: TGTGCCAGCAGCTCGGCTGAGGGAAACATTCAGTACTTC.

In its sample, this clonotype was seen a few times. V and J are TRBV4-1 and TRBJ1-3; 7 bases are a match to TRBD1. Germline assignment: CDR1 MGHRA and CDR2 YSYEKL. CDR3 size: 15 residues. The ends lost 1 base at V and 1 base at J; junction bases unmatched: 1. The CDR3 DNA reads as TGCGCCAGCAGCCAAGGGGGACAGTCTGGAAACACCATATATTTT. Protein: CASSQGGQSGNTIYF.

This clonotype was detected a few times. This sequence joins TRBV20-1 and TRBJ1-2, with D maybe TRBD1 (5 bases). The CDR3 covers 14 residues. V lost 0 bases and J lost 6, with 14 bases in between. The germline gives CDR1 DFQATT, CDR2 SNEGSKA (reference sequence). CDR3: CSARDIGGANGYTF. The CDR3 DNA sequence: TGCAGTGCTAGAGATATCGGCGGGGCTAATGGCTACACCTTC.

This clonotype was detected a few times. At one end the junction does not follow the germline gene, possibly because of a read error. This sequence joins TRBV28 and TRBJ2-7, with 12 nucleotides matching TRBD1. The CDR3 consists of 17 residues. CDR1 and CDR2 from the germline V gene are MDHEN and SYDVKM. CDR3 residues: CASSSTPGQGAPYEQYF. CDR3 nucleotide sequence: TGCGCCAGCAGTTCAACGCCGGGACAGGGGGCTCCCTACGAGCAGTACTTC.

The chain combines TRBV10-3 with TRBJ2-1; D remains unclear. The V end lost 7 bases, the J end lost 5 bases, and 12 bases lay between the germline ends. Germline-derived CDR1 and CDR2 are ENHRY and SYGVKD. This CDR3 region has 13 residues. This chain's CDR3 is CAIKLASDNEQFF. The CDR3, as DNA: TGTGCCATCAAATTAGCATCTGACAATGAGCAGTTCTTC.

This clonotype was seen a few times. The chain employs TRBV7-9 and TRBJ1-2, with D possibly being TRBD1 (6 bases). The V end lost 3 bases, the J end lost 8 bases, and 13 bases lay between the germline ends. The CDR3 sequence is 13 residues long. CDR1 is SEHNR and CDR2 is FQNEAQ in the germline V gene (reference sequence). CDR3 DNA: TGTGCCAGCAGCTTTGGGGGGGCTGCGGGCTACACCTTC. Its translation: CASSFGGAAGYTF. Based on the CDR3 plus reference TRBV7-9 and TRBJ1-2, the full variable domain is DTGVSQNPRHKITKRGQNVTFRCDPISEHNRLYWYRQTLGQGPEFLTYFQNEAQLEKSRLLSDRFSAERPKGSFSTLEIQRTEQGDSAMYLCASSFGGAAGYTFGSGTRLTVV.

The rearrangement links TRBV4-2 to TRBJ1-2; TRBD1 might be the D (5 bases). V lost 4 bases, J lost 1 base, and 16 bases lay in between. The length of the CDR3 is 16 residues. CDR1 and CDR2 (germline): LGHNA, YNFKEQ. The CDR3: CASSPRVSGYNYGYTF. The CDR3 nucleotides are TGTGCCAGCAGCCCCCGGGTTTCAGGGTATAACTATGGCTACACCTTC.

This clonotype was observed once. The chain recombines TRBV7-3 with TRBJ2-1, with 7 positions matching TRBD2. CDR1 SGHTA and CDR2 FQGTGA come from the germline V gene. This CDR3 contains 14 residues. After removal of 5 bases from V and 9 bases from J, the junction contained 10 bases not matched to a gene. This CDR3 reads CASSINGLVGEQFF. In DNA, the CDR3 is TGTGCCAGCAGCATAAATGGACTAGTAGGTGAGCAGTTCTTC.

This clonotype came up a few times. The V gene is TRBV7-3, the J gene TRBJ2-3; 7 bases agree with TRBD2. The germline V gene encodes CDR1 SGHTA and CDR2 FQGTGA. The CDR3 is 15 residues long. The ends lost 3 bases at V and 0 bases at J; junction bases unmatched: 3. The CDR3 bases are TGTGCCAGCAGCTTCGGCGGGAGAAGCACAGATACGCAGTATTTT. Translation gives CASSFGGRSTDTQYF.

This clonotype was recorded a few times. CDR3 residues: CASSFLRDRQPQHF. CDR3 sequence (DNA): TGTGCCAGCAGCTTCCTCAGGGATCGTCAGCCCCAGCATTTT. This chain joins TRBV7-2 and TRBJ1-5, with D possibly being TRBD1 (5 bases). This CDR3 comprises 14 residues. Deletions cut 3 bases from V and 6 bases from J, with 12 bases between. Germline V CDR1 and CDR2: SGHTA, FQGNSA.

V usage is TRBV7-9 and J usage is TRBJ1-3; no clear D gene. The CDR3 loop spans 13 amino acids. Trimming cost V 8 bases and J 4 bases, with 12 bases left between them. Per the germline V gene, CDR1 is SEHNR and CDR2 is FQNEAQ (reference sequence). The CDR3 loop reads CASLKELGNTIYF. CDR3 coding DNA: TGTGCCAGCTTGAAAGAATTAGGAAACACCATATATTTT.

A word on this clonotype: Germline and junction disagree at one end, which may indicate a read error. The chain combines TRBV29-1 with TRBJ2-1; possible D gene TRBD1, 5 bases. The CDR3 is 14 amino acids. The germline CDR1 and CDR2 sequences are SQVTM and ANQGSEA. CDR3: CGVDLTERYNEQFF. The CDR3 bases are TGCGGCGTCGACTTGACAGAGAGATACAATGAGCAGTTCTTC.

There are a few counts of this clonotype. The chain carries TRBV15 and TRBJ2-1; the D is unclear. CDR1 LNHNV and CDR2 YYDKDF come from the germline V gene (reference sequence). The CDR3 has 12 amino acids. V lost 4 bases to trimming and J lost 6 bases, with 7 bases between them. The CDR3 spells CATSTTGNEQFF. CDR3 DNA: TGTGCCACCAGCACTACGGGCAATGAGCAGTTCTTC. Together with reference TRBV15 and TRBJ2-1, the CDR3 gives the full variable domain: DAMVIQNPRYQVTQFGKPVTLSCSQTLNHNVMYWYQQKSSQAPKLLFHYYDKDFNNEADTPDNFQSRRPNTSFCFLDIRSPGLGDTAMYLCATSTTGNEQFFGPGTRLTVL.

This clonotype has more than one count but fewer than ten. The chain has TRBV12-3 or TRBV12-4 and TRBJ1-6; 9 bases are a match to TRBD1. J was trimmed by 9 bases and V by 3 bases; bases with no gene match: 6. The CDR3 totals 15 residues. For the CDR3, the DNA is TGTGCCAGCAGTTTTGGGACAGGGCCTGGTTCACCCCTCCACTTT. This gives the protein CASSFGTGPGSPLHF.

The chain joins TRBV7-2 to TRBJ2-7; TRBD2 matches 9 bases. The J call may be mistaken, given a closer DNA end match to TRBJ2-5. The CDR3 length is 15 residues. CDR1 and CDR2 (germline): SGHTA, FQGNSA. The CDR3 DNA sequence: TGTGCCAGCAGCTTAGCTAGCGGGGGTTATGAGACCCAGTACTTC. It yields the protein CASSLASGGYETQYF.

The rearrangement links TRBV19 to TRBJ1-4; D is unresolved. Germline values: CDR1 LNHDA, CDR2 SQIVND (reference sequence). The CDR3 runs 14 residues. V lost 3 bases, J lost 7 bases, and 12 bases lay in between. This CDR3 is CASSINGRGEKLFF. CDR3 in DNA: TGTGCCAGTAGTATCAATGGGAGAGGTGAAAAACTGTTTTTT.

This clonotype was observed a handful of times. The V gene is TRBV5-1, the J gene TRBJ2-1; the match to TRBD2 covers 13 bases. This CDR3 has 18 amino acids. Per germline, CDR1 SGHRS and CDR2 YFSETQ. Germline trimming cut 4 bases from V and 3 bases from J; bases unmatched to any gene: 10. CDR3 amino acids: CASSQNTGTSGVYNEQFF. The CDR3 DNA is TGCGCCAGCAGCCAAAATACCGGGACTAGCGGGGTCTACAATGAGCAGTTCTTC.

This clonotype showed up just a few times. The chain recombines TRBV4-1 with TRBJ2-5, with TRBD1 matching 10 bases. Germline CDR1 and CDR2: MGHRA and YSYEKL. The V segment lost 5 bases and the J segment 3 bases; nucleotides outside the gene matches: 6. The CDR3 has 15 amino acids. CDR3: CASSISGTGEETQYF. As DNA, the CDR3 is TGCGCCAGCAGCATATCCGGGACAGGGGAAGAGACCCAGTACTTC.